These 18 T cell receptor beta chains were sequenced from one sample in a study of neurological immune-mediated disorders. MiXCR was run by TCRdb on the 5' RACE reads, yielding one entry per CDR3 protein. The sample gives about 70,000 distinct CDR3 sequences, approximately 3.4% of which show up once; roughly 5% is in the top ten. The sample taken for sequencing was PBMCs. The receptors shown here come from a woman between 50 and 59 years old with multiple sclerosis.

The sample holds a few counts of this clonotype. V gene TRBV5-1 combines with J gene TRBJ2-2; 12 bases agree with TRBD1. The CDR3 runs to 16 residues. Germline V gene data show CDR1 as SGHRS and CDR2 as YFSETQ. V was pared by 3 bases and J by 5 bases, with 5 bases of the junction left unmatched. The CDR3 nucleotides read TGCGCCAGCAGCTCGGGACAGGGGGCCGCTACCGGGGAGCTGTTTTTT. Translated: CASSSGQGAATGELFF.

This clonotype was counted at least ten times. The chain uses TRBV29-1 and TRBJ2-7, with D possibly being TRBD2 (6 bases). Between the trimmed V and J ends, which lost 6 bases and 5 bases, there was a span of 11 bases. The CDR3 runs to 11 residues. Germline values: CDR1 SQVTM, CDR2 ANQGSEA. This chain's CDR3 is CSVPWRDEQYF. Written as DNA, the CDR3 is TGCAGCGTCCCTTGGAGGGACGAGCAGTACTTC.

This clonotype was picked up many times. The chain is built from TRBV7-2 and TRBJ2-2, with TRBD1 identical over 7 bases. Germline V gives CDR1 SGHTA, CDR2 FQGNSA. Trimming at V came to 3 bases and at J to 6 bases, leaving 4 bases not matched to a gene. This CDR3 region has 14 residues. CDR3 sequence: CASSFRQGAGELFF. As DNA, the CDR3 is TGTGCCAGCAGCTTTCGACAGGGTGCCGGGGAGCTGTTTTTT.

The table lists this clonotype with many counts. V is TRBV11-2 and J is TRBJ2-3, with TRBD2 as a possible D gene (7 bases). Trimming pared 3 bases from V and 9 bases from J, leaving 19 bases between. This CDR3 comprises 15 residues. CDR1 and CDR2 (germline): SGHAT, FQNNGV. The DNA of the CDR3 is TGTGCCAGCAGCTTTGTGGGTCAGGCGGGGGCCACGCAGTATTTT. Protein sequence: CASSFVGQAGATQYF. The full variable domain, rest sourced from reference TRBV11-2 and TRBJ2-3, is EAGVAQSPRYKIIEKRQSVAFWCNPISGHATLYWYQQILGQGPKLLIQFQNNGVVDDSQLPKDRFSAERLKGVDSTLKIQPAKLEDSAVYLCASSFVGQAGATQYFGPGTRLTVL.

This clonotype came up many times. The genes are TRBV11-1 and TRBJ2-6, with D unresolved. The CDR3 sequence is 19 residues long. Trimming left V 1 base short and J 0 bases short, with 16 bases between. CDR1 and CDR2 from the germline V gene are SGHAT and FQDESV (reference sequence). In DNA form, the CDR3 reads TGTGCCAGCAGCTTAGGGCTAAGCCGAGTTATCTCTGGGGCCAACGTCCTGACTTTC. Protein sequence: CASSLGLSRVISGANVLTF.

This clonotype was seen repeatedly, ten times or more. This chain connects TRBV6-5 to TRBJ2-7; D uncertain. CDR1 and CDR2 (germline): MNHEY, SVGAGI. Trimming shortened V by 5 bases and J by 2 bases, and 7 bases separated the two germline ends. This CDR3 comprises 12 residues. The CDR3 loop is CASSPNTYEQYF. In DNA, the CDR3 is TGTGCCAGCAGTCCCAACACCTACGAGCAGTACTTC.

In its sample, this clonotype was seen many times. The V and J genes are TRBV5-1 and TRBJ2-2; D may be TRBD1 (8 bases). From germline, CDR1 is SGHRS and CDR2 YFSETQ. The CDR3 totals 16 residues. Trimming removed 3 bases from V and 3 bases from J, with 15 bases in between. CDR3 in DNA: TGCGCCAGCAGCTGGGGGGGACAGGCCGACACCGGGGAGCTGTTTTTT. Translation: CASSWGGQADTGELFF.

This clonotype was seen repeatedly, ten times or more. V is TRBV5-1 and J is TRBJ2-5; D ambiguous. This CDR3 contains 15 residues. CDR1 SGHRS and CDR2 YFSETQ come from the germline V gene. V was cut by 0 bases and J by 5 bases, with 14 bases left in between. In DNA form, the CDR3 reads TGCGCCAGCAGCTTGGATGACTCCCTAGGGGAGACCCAGTACTTC. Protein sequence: CASSLDDSLGETQYF. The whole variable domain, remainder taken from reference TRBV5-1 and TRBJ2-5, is KAGVTQTPRYLIKTRGQQVTLSCSPISGHRSVSWYQQTPGQGLQFLFEYFSETQRNKGNFPGRFSGRQFSNSRSEMNVSTLELGDSALYLCASSLDDSLGETQYFGPGTRLLVL.

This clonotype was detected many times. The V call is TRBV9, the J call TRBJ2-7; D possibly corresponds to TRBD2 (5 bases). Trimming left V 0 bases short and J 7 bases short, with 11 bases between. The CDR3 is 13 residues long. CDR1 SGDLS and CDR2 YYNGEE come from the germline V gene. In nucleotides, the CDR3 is TGTGCCAGCAGCGTAGATTCGCGGGCAGAGCAGTACTTC. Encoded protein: CASSVDSRAEQYF.

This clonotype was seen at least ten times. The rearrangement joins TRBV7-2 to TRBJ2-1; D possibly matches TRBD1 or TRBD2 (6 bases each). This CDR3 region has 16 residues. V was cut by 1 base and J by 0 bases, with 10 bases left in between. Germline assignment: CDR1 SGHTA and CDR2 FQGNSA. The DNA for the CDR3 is TGTGCCAGCAGCTTAGTCCCGGGGGCCTCCTACAATGAGCAGTTCTTC. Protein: CASSLVPGASYNEQFF. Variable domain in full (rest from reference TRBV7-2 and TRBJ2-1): GAGVSQSPSNKVTEKGKDVELRCDPISGHTALYWYRQSLGQGLEFLIYFQGNSAPDKSGLPSDRFSAERTGGSVSTLTIQRTQQEDSAVYLCASSLVPGASYNEQFFGPGTRLTVL.

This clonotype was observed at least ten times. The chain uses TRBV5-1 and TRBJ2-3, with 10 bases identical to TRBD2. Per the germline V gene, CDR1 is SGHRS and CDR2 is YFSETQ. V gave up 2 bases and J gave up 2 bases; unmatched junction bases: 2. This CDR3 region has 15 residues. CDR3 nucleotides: TGCGCCAGCAGCTTTCTAGCGGGAGCCACAGATACGCAGTATTTT. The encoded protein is CASSFLAGATDTQYF.

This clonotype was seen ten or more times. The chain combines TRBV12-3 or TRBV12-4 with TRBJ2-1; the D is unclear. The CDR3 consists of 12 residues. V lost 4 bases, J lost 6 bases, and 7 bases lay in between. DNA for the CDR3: TGTGCCAGCAGTTCGGCCAGCAATGAGCAGTTCTTC. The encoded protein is CASSSASNEQFF.

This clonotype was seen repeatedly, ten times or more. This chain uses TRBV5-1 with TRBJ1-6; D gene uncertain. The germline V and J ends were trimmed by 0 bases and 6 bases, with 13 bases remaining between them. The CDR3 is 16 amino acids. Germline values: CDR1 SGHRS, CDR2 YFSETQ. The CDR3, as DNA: TGCGCCAGCAGCTTGGAAACCTCTAACCTTAATTCACCCCTCCACTTT. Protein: CASSLETSNLNSPLHF. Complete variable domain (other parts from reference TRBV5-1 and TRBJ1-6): KAGVTQTPRYLIKTRGQQVTLSCSPISGHRSVSWYQQTPGQGLQFLFEYFSETQRNKGNFPGRFSGRQFSNSRSEMNVSTLELGDSALYLCASSLETSNLNSPLHFGNGTRLTVT.

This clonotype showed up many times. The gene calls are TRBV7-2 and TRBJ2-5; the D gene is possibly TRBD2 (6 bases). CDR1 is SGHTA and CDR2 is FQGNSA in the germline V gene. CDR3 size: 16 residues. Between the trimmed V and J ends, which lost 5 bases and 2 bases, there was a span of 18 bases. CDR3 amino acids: CASSHQDMGGQETQYF. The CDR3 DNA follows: TGTGCCAGCAGCCACCAGGACATGGGAGGTCAAGAGACCCAGTACTTC.

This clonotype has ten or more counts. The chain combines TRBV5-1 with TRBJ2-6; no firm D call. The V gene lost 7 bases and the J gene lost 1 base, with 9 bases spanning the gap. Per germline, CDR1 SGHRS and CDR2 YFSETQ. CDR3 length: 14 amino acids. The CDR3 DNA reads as TGCGCCAGCGGGCCTTATTCTGGGGCCAACGTCCTGACTTTC. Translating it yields CASGPYSGANVLTF.

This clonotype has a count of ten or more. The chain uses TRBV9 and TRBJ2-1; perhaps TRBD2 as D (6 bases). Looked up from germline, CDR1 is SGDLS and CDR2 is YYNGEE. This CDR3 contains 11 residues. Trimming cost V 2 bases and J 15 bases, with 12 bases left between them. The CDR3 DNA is TGTGCCAGCAGCGTGGGAGGAACAATGTTCTTC. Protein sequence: CASSVGGTMFF.

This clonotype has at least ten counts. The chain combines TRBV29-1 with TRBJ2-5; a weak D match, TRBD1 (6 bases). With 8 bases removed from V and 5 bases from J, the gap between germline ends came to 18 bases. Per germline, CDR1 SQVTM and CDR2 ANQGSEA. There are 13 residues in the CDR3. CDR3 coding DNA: TGCAGCCGATCACAGGGCCCTGCGGAGACCCAGTACTTC. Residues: CSRSQGPAETQYF.

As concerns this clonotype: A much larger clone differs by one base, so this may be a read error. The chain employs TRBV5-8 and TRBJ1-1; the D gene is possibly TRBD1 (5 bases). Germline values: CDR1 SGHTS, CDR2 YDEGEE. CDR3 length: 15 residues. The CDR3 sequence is CANSLGWGLNTEAFF. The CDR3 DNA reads TGTGCCAACAGCTTGGGATGGGGGTTGAACACTGAAGCTTTCTTT.